This record covers a single TCR beta chain. TCRdb's table, derived via immunoSEQ multiplex PCR, lists solely in-frame clones and lacks some. The repertoire consists of 85,000 to 130,000 clones, with 82% occurring once and the leading ten covering approximately 0.99%. CDR3 length: 17 amino acids. Germline V CDR1 and CDR2: SGHVS, FQNEAQ. V lost 5 bases, J lost 5 bases, and 16 bases stayed unmatched. The data originate from a study of T cell clones after liver transplantation. Looking at the study overall: In this trial, immunosuppression withdrawal was attempted within 2 years of liver transplant. TCRbeta sequencing after a pre-transplant mixed lymphocyte reaction identified graft-donor-reactive clones, later tracked in post-transplant blood. Graft-donor-reactive sequences were compared with third-party-reactive TCRbeta sequences from pre-transplant mixed lymphocyte reactions. Until 12-24 months post-transplant, subjects got standard immunosuppression and no induction.

The sequences come from CD4+ T cells from blood, collected before liver transplant. This sequence was found in a human donor who received a liver transplant. This rearrangement joins TRBV7-8 to TRBJ2-7; TRBD1 aligns across 9 bases. CDR3 sequence reads: CASSLLVQGAFRDEQYF. The CDR3 DNA sequence: TGTGCCAGCAGCCTCTTAGTACAGGGGGCGTTTCGGGACGAGCAGTACTTC.